This T cell receptor (beta chain) was obtained from a study of blood T cell repertoires in COVID-19. Study background: Specimens from acute and convalescent COVID-19 originated in the United States, Italy and Spain. The cDNA or gDNA used as material had been derived from T cells, B-cell-depleted T cells, or PBMCs.

Authors' methods: The authors estimated nucleated cell counts from reference gene primer amplification. Clones were sequenced by immunoSEQ multiplex PCR, and TCRdb holds only the in-frame ones, with some missing. That table furnishes V, J and clone size, whereas the DNA furnished D and trimming. The profile shows about 240,000 clones, around 84% of them singletons. The clonotype was recovered from a woman aged 70-85 years with active or convalescent COVID-19. Sequencing was done on a sample of peripheral blood.

CDR3 nucleotide sequence: TGTGCCAGCAGCTTTCATTATGAGCAGTTCTTC. The encoded protein is CASSFHYEQFF. The chain uses TRBV11-2 and TRBJ2-1; D gene uncertain. CDR1 is SGHAT and CDR2 is FQNNGV in the germline V gene. V was pared by 3 bases and J by 8 bases, with 5 bases between. The CDR3 sequence is 11 residues long.